The sequence of this T cell receptor beta chain was determined in a study of OX40 agonist ivuxolimab in advanced cancers. With regard to the full study: Ivuxolimab, which targeted the costimulatory receptor OX40 (CD134), was an agonistic, fully human IgG2 monoclonal antibody. Intravenous ivuxolimab was administered to patients every 2 weeks at six dose levels: 0.01, 0.1, 0.3, 1.5, 3 and 10 mg/kg. Of the approximately 53 patients in dose escalation, about 20 had hepatocellular carcinoma, around 15 had melanoma, 9 had renal cell carcinoma and 9 had head and neck cancer. A male proportion of about 79% and a mean age of 60 years, ranging from 23 to 79, were recorded for the dose-escalation cohort. Prior anti-PD-1, anti-PD-L1 or anti-CTLA-4 therapy was permitted, and approximately 41% of dose-escalation patients had received checkpoint inhibitors. Partial responses occurred in three dose-escalation patients: two with cutaneous melanoma and one with hepatocellular carcinoma. Peripheral TCRbeta sequencing was intended to test whether TCR sequence diversity was altered and clonal T-cell expansion was caused by ivuxolimab. The paper describes the monotherapy dose-escalation part (N of about 52 patients) of the phase I trial of ivuxolimab.

The paper as a whole reports these results and caveats: At doses of 0.1 to 3.0 mg/kg, clonal expansion of both CD4+ and CD8+ T cells in blood was seen between baseline and week 6. After ivuxolimab, CD8+ T cells had more expanded clones than CD4+ T cells on average. Low levels of normalized T-cell clonal expansion were also seen in some patients who did not respond. Partial responders in the 0.1-3.0 mg/kg groups had among the lowest normalized peripheral clonal expansion, especially among CD8+ T cells. The antigen specificity of the peripheral T cells that underwent clonal expansion was not determined.

About this clone itself: Its antigen is still unknown. Base qualities were left out, and no much larger clone turns up one base away.

CDR1 and CDR2, looked up from the germline V gene, are LGHNA and YNFKEQ. V is reduced by 5 bases and J by 7 bases, leaving a spacing of 24 bases between them. From the cysteine through the phenylalanine, the CDR3 covers 16 amino acids. Solely the CDR3 DNA is kept, with 48 bases framed from the first base. Patients with autoimmune disease history or receiving systemic immunosuppression were excluded from the trial. Peripheral blood for TCR sequencing was collected from all dose cohorts at baseline, on cycle 4 day 1, and on cycle 7 day 1. The samples were taken from a phase I, first-in-human, multicenter, open-label dose-escalation trial of ivuxolimab. Adults with locally advanced or metastatic melanoma, renal cell carcinoma, hepatocellular carcinoma or head and neck squamous cell carcinoma were enrolled in the trial. Before TCR sequencing, CD4+ T cells and CD8+ T cells from peripheral blood were sorted into separate populations.

To sequence the TCRbeta CDR3 region, genomic DNA was isolated from the sorted cells. The immunoSEQ Assay was used to sequence the TCRbeta CDR3 regions. This is the immuneACCESS table as TCRdb keeps it, with only in-frame sequences that have V and J called. A part of the clones is gone; compared with another copy, unresolved V genes explain less than half, and the rest is unexplained. In all, the sample holds 20,000 to 25,000 clones, and roughly 90% of those were seen once. The ten largest clones take up around 49% of the sample. The chain is made from TRBV4-2 and TRBJ2-7, and the D gene may be TRBD2, 6 bases matching. The sample in question was CD4+ or CD8+ T cells sorted from blood, obtained in a trial of the OX40 agonist ivuxolimab. This clonotype originated in an adult with an advanced solid tumor such as melanoma, head and neck, liver or kidney cancer. This receptor carries the CDR3 CASSTTPGLPGMEQYF. The nucleotide sequence is TGTGCCAGCAGCACTACTCCAGGACTACCGGGAATGGAGCAGTACTTC.